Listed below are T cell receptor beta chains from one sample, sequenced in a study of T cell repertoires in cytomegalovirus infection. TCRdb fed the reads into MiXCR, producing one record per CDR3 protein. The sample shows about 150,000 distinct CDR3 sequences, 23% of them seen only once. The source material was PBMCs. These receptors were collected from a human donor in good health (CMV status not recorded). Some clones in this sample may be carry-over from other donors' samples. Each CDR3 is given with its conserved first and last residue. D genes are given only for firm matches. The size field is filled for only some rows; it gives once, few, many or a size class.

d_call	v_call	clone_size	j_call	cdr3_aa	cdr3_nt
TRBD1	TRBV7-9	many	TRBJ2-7	CASSIRDRDLYEQYF	TGTGCCAGCAGCATCCGGGACAGGGATTTGTACGAGCAGTACTTC
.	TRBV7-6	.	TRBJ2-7	CASSPSLGDEQYF	TGTGCCAGCAGCCCCAGTTTGGGGGACGAGCAGTACTTC
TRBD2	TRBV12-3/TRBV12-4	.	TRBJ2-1	CASSVTSGINNEQFF	TGTGCCAGCAGTGTGACTAGCGGAATAAACAATGAGCAGTTCTTC
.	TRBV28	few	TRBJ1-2	CASKVPQAGAHYGYTF	TGTGCCAGTAAAGTTCCCCAGGCAGGGGCTCACTATGGCTACACCTTC
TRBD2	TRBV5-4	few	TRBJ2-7	CASSPGGGTGYEQYF	TGTGCCAGCAGCCCCGGGGGGGGGACTGGTTACGAGCAGTACTTC
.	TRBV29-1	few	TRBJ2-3	CSAAATDTQYF	TGCAGCGCAGCGGCGACAGATACGCAGTATTTT
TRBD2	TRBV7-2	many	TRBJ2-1	CASSPTSVDEQFF	TGTGCCAGCAGCCCGACTAGCGTGGATGAGCAGTTCTTC
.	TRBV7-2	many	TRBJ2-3	CASSSRGGNVGQYF	TGTGCCAGCAGCTCGCGGGGCGGTAATGTCGGGCAGTATTTT
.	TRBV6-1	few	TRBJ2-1	CASSEEFGVYNEQFF	TGTGCCAGCAGTGAAGAGTTCGGGGTCTACAATGAGCAGTTCTTC
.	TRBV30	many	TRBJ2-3	CAAGGLSTDTQYF	TGTGCCGCCGGGGGGCTAAGCACAGATACGCAGTATTTT
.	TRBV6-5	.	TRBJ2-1	CASSPTRDREQFF	TGTGCCAGCAGTCCCACTAGAGATCGGGAGCAGTTCTTC
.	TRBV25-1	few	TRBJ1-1	CASSERRSNTEAFF	TGTGCCAGCAGTGAGAGACGCTCGAACACTGAAGCTTTCTTT
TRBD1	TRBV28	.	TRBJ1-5	CASSSSGTGGRQPQHF	TGTGCCAGCAGTTCCTCCGGGACAGGGGGCAGGCAGCCCCAGCATTTT
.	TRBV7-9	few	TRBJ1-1	CASSLGSLMNTEAFF	TGTGCCAGCAGCTTGGGGTCCCTCATGAACACTGAAGCTTTCTTT
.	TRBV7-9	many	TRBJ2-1	CASSLPYPNEQFF	TGTGCCAGCAGCTTACCATATCCCAATGAGCAGTTCTTC
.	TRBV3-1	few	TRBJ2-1	CASSQDVGFSSYNEQFF	TGTGCCAGCAGCCAAGACGTGGGCTTCTCCTCCTACAATGAGCAGTTCTTC
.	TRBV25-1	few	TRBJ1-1	CASSEEGAYSTEAFF	TGTGCCAGCAGTGAAGAAGGTGCGTATTCCACTGAAGCTTTCTTT
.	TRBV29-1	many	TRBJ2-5	CSVGPNGETQYF	TGCAGCGTTGGCCCGAACGGGGAGACCCAGTACTTC
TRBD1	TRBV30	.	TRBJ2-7	CAWSVPVPGQYYEQYF	TGTGCCTGGAGTGTACCCGTCCCGGGACAGTACTACGAGCAGTACTTC
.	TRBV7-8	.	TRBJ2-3	CASTPLGGRTDTQYF	TGTGCCAGCACCCCTCTGGGCGGTAGGACAGATACGCAGTATTTT
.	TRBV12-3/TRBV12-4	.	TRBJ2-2	CASSFQGFANTGELFF	TGTGCCAGCAGTTTTCAGGGGTTTGCGAACACCGGGGAGCTGTTTTTT
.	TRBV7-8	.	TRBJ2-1	CASSLSMSSYNEQFF	TGTGCCAGCAGCCTTAGCATGAGCTCCTACAATGAGCAGTTCTTC